The clone carrying this TCR beta chain came up a few times. Antigen: not known. These data belong to a study of cytomegalovirus exposure and HLA in healthy donors. Study details: Most genotyped donors, about 81% of roughly 400, had Caucasian-associated genetic ancestry. Whole-study findings and limits: Cytomegalovirus association was assigned to some 160 TCR beta chains. Relative to the roughly 690-donor mean, N-insertions were reportedly fewer in an Asian-associated ancestry cluster in a later analysis. Being productive about 87% or about 30% of the time was typical of most TCR beta V segments in an earlier analysis.

The CDR3 is made up of 14 amino acids. Germline lookup yields CDR1 MGHDK and CDR2 SYGVNS. Trimming shortened V by 6 bases and J by 15 bases, and 21 bases separated the two germline ends. The primer mix had 60 Vbeta and 13 Jbeta primers. The data were produced by immunoSEQ multiplex PCR, yet TCRdb's version contains in-frame clones alone and is incomplete. The table has roughly 110,000 clones, 55% to 75% seen once. Material: PBMCs. J is TRBJ1-6 and V is TRBV25-1, with D perhaps TRBD1 (6 bases). The source is a man aged 25-40 years in good health and CMV-seropositive. CDR3 sequence reads: CASRATGSWGSLHF. CDR3 bases: TGTGCCAGCAGGGCAACAGGGAGTTGGGGGAGCCTCCACTTT.